This section outlines one T cell receptor beta chain sequence together with its context. Its specificity is not known. These data originate in a study of CD8 T cells in Susac syndrome. Study-wide results and caveats: Across the total CD8+ repertoires, fewer than 20 Susac-specific public clones were found. The CD8+ TEMRA repertoires yielded five such clones.

When the RNA was reverse transcribed, random hexamers were used with an input of about 0.5 to 1 ug. TCRdb processed the immunoSEQ multiplex PCR reads anew with MiXCR; each CDR3 protein has one entry. Counted here are approximately 57,000 distinct CDR3 sequences, approximately 95% occurring once; the ten biggest clones make up roughly 0.79%. Trimming took 0 bases from V and 11 from J; bases not matched to a gene: 4. In germline, CDR1 is LGHNA, CDR2 YSLEER. The CDR3 is 13 amino acids. The source material was CD8+ T cells from PBMCs. This clonotype was obtained from a human donor with Susac syndrome. The chain joins TRBV4-3 to TRBJ2-3; TRBD1 aligns across 8 bases. This CDR3 reads CASSQEIGQGQYF. CDR3 nucleotides: TGCGCCAGCAGCCAAGAAATTGGACAGGGGCAGTATTTT.